This note documents a single TCR beta chain sequence. Its target is not known. Trimming removed 4 bases from V and 4 bases from J; junction bases left unmatched: 10. Germline CDR1 LNHDA, CDR2 SQIVND (reference sequence). The CDR3 is 16 amino acids. The record originates from a study of cytomegalovirus exposure and HLA in healthy donors. 60 Vbeta and 13 Jbeta primers were used in PCR. Assay used: immunoSEQ multiplex PCR; TCRdb lists only in-frame clones, some missing. The table shows some 240,000 clones, with roughly 80% occurring only once. The study's findings and limits: Researchers had no immune exposure information except CMV serostatus available. A later analysis found that most CMV-associated TCR beta chains appeared HLA-restricted. Later analysis suggested links between common viral pathogens and several top significant clusters. In a later analysis, V- and J-gene trimming of beta chains associated with a DCLRE1C missense variant, replicated independently.

The clonotype originates from a male donor in good health and CMV-seronegative. The specimen sequenced was PBMCs. The V gene is TRBV19, the J gene TRBJ2-1, with 7 nucleotides matching TRBD2. The CDR3 DNA follows: TGTGCCAGTAGTACCGGGACTAATGTGGCTTACAATGAGCAGTTCTTC. This encodes CASSTGTNVAYNEQFF.